The 10 T cell receptor beta chains given below trace back to one sample, sequenced in a study of cytomegalovirus exposure and HLA in healthy donors. Both 60 Vbeta primers and 13 Jbeta primers went into the PCR. Assay: immunoSEQ multiplex PCR; the TCRdb copy retains only in-frame clones and omits some. The sample includes roughly 190,000 clones, approximately 70% of them seen just once. The source material was PBMCs. All receptors derive from a woman younger than 45 in good health and CMV-seropositive.

V gene TRBV5-1 combines with J gene TRBJ2-1, with 10 bases lining up with TRBD2. The trim removed 6 bases at V and 4 bases at J, leaving 7 bases unmatched. Germline V lookup: CDR1 SGHRS, CDR2 YFSETQ. This CDR3 region has 15 residues. CDR3 in DNA: TGCGCCAGCACCTCCGGGACTAGCGAGTACAATGAGCAGTTCTTC. This encodes CASTSGTSEYNEQFF.

This clone appeared a single time. The J gene is TRBJ2-5, the V gene TRBV6-5, with no clear D. The J call may not be correct, given that the DNA end is closer to TRBJ2-7. The CDR3 has 12 amino acids. CDR1 and CDR2 (germline): MNHEY, SVGAGI. Written as DNA, the CDR3 is TGTGCCAGCAGCCCCCTGGGCTACGAGCAGTACTTC. Translating gives CASSPLGYEQYF.

CDR3 sequence: CASSPKPAANTGELFF. The CDR3 DNA reads TGTGCCAGCTCACCAAAACCAGCGGCGAACACCGGGGAGCTGTTTTTT. The chain is built from TRBV18 and TRBJ2-2, with a weak D call TRBD2 (5 bases). Germline-derived CDR1 and CDR2 are KGHSH and LQKENI. V was cut by 2 bases and J by 0 bases, with 10 bases left in between. This CDR3 has 16 amino acids. The full variable domain, rest sourced from reference TRBV18 and TRBJ2-2, is NAGVMQNPRHLVRRRGQEARLRCSPMKGHSHVYWYRQLPEEGLKFMVYLQKENIIDESGMPKERFSAEFPKEGPSILRIQQVVRGDSAAYFCASSPKPAANTGELFFGEGSRLTVL.

The chain is built from TRBV10-3 and TRBJ2-3; TRBD2 matches at 7 bases. J gave up 2 bases and V 3 bases, and 5 bases lay outside the gene matches. Germline CDR1 reads ENHRY; CDR2 reads SYGVKD. The CDR3 has 15 residues. The CDR3: CAISDLAGDTDTQYF. The CDR3 coding sequence is TGTGCCATCAGTGATCTGGCGGGGGACACAGATACGCAGTATTTT.

This clone was recorded once. Other nucleotide sequences in the sample specify the same CDR3. V gene TRBV4-2 combines with J gene TRBJ2-5, with TRBD2 identical over 7 bases. Germline V gene sequence: CDR1 LGHNA, CDR2 YNFKEQ. V was clipped by 3 bases and J by 5 bases; unmatched bases: 12. This CDR3 is built from 16 residues. The DNA for the CDR3 is TGTGCCAGCAGCCAGGTATCCAGCGGGACGGGTGAGACCCAGTACTTC. Its protein product is CASSQVSSGTGETQYF.

The genes are TRBV5-6 and TRBJ1-3, with a weak D call TRBD1 (6 bases). The CDR3 contains 16 residues. Germline assignment: CDR1 SGHDT and CDR2 YYEEEE. V shed 5 bases and J shed 0 bases, with 15 bases lying between them. For the CDR3, the DNA is TGTGCCAGCAGTCTGACCGGGACAAACTCTGGAAACACCATATATTTT. This codes for CASSLTGTNSGNTIYF. Full variable domain (outside the CDR3, taken from reference TRBV5-6 and TRBJ1-3): DAGVTQSPTHLIKTRGQQVTLRCSPKSGHDTVSWYQQALGQGPQFIFQYYEEEERQRGNFPDRFSGHQFPNYSSELNVNALLLGDSALYLCASSLTGTNSGNTIYFGEGSWLTVV.

V usage is TRBV15 and J usage is TRBJ2-2; the match to TRBD2 covers 9 bases. V lost 6 bases and J lost 5; bases outside the gene matches: 7. Germline CDR1 is LNHNV and CDR2 is YYDKDF (reference sequence). The CDR3 totals 15 residues. The CDR3 reads CATSPVAGETGELFF. The CDR3 DNA follows: TGTGCCACCAGTCCGGTAGCGGGAGAAACCGGGGAGCTGTTTTTT.

V and J are TRBV5-8 and TRBJ2-7; D uncertain. Germline V gives CDR1 SGHTS, CDR2 YDEGEE. V lost 2 bases and J lost 1, with 7 bases in between. The CDR3 sequence is 13 residues long. CDR3 region: CASSFSLSYEQYF. The CDR3 region has the DNA TGTGCCAGCAGCTTTTCCCTTTCCTACGAGCAGTACTTC.

The chain carries TRBV4-1 and TRBJ2-1, with no clear D. CDR3 size: 11 residues. Germline values: CDR1 MGHRA, CDR2 YSYEKL. V lost 4 bases and J lost 6, with 4 bases in between. In DNA form, the CDR3 reads TGCGCCAGCAGCCTTAGCAATGAGCAGTTCTTC. Its translation: CASSLSNEQFF.

The rearrangement joins TRBV6-5 to TRBJ2-2, with a tentative D call TRBD1 (6 bases). The CDR3 extends over 14 amino acids. Trimming removed 7 bases from V and 1 base from J, with 10 bases in between. The germline V gene encodes CDR1 MNHEY and CDR2 SVGAGI. The CDR3 region is CASTMGQNTGELFF. CDR3 in DNA: TGTGCCAGCACGATGGGACAGAACACCGGGGAGCTGTTTTTT.